What follows describes a single T cell receptor (beta chain). One end of the junction fails to match germline, which may point to a read error. This record comes from a study of cytomegalovirus exposure and HLA in healthy donors. PCR was performed using 60 Vbeta and 13 Jbeta primers. Method: immunoSEQ multiplex PCR; TCRdb's copy keeps in-frame clones and lacks some. The table includes tens of thousands of clones, 70% detected once. Looked up from germline, CDR1 is MNHEY and CDR2 is SMNVEV (reference sequence). This CDR3 has 15 amino acids. The chain carries TRBV27 and TRBJ1-5, with D perhaps TRBD1 (6 bases). The specimen sequenced was PBMCs. The receptor was isolated from a woman between 50 and 59 years old in good health and CMV-seropositive. The CDR3, as DNA: TGTGCCAGCAGTCTATCGGACAGCAGGCATCAGCCCCAGCATTTT. Translating it yields CASSLSDSRHQPQHF.